This TCR beta chain came from a study of blood T cell repertoires in COVID-19. Background on the study: Specimens from acute and convalescent COVID-19 originated in the United States, Italy and Spain. The analysed material was cDNA or gDNA that came from T cells, B-cell-depleted T cells, or PBMCs.

Assay: immunoSEQ multiplex PCR; the TCRdb copy retains only in-frame clones and omits some. The sample lists fewer than 300,000 clones, approximately 88% occurring once. The ends were cut back, 7 bases at V and 4 bases at J, with 13 bases in the middle. Per the germline V gene, CDR1 is SNHLY and CDR2 is FYNNEI. CDR3 length equals 13 residues. This sequence was found in a man aged 18 to 29 with active or convalescent COVID-19. The sample comprised peripheral blood. V gene TRBV2 combines with J gene TRBJ1-2; D is possibly TRBD1 (6 bases). The CDR3 DNA sequence: TGTGCCAGCATGCACAGGGCTGGCTATGGCTACACCTTC. It encodes CASMHRAGYGYTF.